These 11 T cell receptor beta chains came from one sample sequenced in a study of technical replicates of blood from several donors (TCRdb year 2017). The library came from the immunoSEQ multiplex PCR assay. In TCRdb, the immuneACCESS table is reduced to in-frame sequences with V and J assigned. These tables do not hold every clone; where another copy was compared, an unresolved V gene accounts for under half, and the others remain unexplained. The sample table holds under 90,000 clones, of which 93% were seen once. Jointly, the top ten make up about 0.23% of the sample. Source material: T cells isolated from PBMCs. Source of these receptors: a human donor in good health.

For the CDR3, the DNA is TGCGCCAGCAGTAACGAAGGGGGAGAAGCTTTCTTT. This sequence encodes CASSNEGGEAFF. The chain is built from TRBV10-2 and TRBJ1-1, with a possible D match to TRBD1 (6 bases). With 5 bases removed from V and 8 bases from J, the gap between germline ends came to 12 bases. The germline gives CDR1 WSHSY, CDR2 SAAADI. The CDR3 consists of 12 residues.

V and J are TRBV5-4 and TRBJ2-5, with TRBD2 as a possible D gene (5 bases). This CDR3 is built from 14 residues. Germline assignment: CDR1 SGHNT and CDR2 YYREEE (reference sequence). V lost 0 bases and J lost 3, with 9 bases in between. This chain's CDR3 is CASSLGGNKETQYF. For the CDR3, the DNA is TGTGCCAGCAGCTTGGGAGGGAACAAAGAGACCCAGTACTTC.

This chain links TRBV7-9 with TRBJ2-7; possibly TRBD1 for D (6 bases). The CDR3 sequence is 17 residues long. The V gene's germline CDR1 is SEHNR and CDR2 FQNEAQ (reference sequence). V lost 2 bases to trimming and J lost 2 bases, with 19 bases between them. The CDR3 reads CASSLKEQGEFAYEQYF. In DNA, the CDR3 is TGTGCCAGCAGCTTAAAGGAACAGGGAGAGTTCGCCTACGAGCAGTACTTC.

The chain couples TRBV9 to TRBJ2-1, with TRBD2 identical over 11 bases. CDR1 is SGDLS and CDR2 is YYNGEE in the germline V gene. The CDR3 is 17 amino acids. Losses at the gene ends were 0 bases for V and 0 bases for J; bases not matched to a gene: 2. CDR3 coding DNA: TGTGCCAGCAGCGTAGTAGCGGGGGGGAGCTCCTACAATGAGCAGTTCTTC. Translating it yields CASSVVAGGSSYNEQFF.

V and J are TRBV10-3 and TRBJ2-7, with D maybe TRBD1 (6 bases). V dropped 10 bases and J dropped 0 bases, with 16 bases sitting between them. Germline V gene lookup returns CDR1 ENHRY and CDR2 SYGVKD. The CDR3 has 14 amino acids. The DNA of the CDR3 is TGTGCCACGAACACACAGGGCCCCTCCTACGAGCAGTACTTC. It translates to CATNTQGPSYEQYF.

This chain joins TRBV4-1 and TRBJ2-2, with 10 bases fitting TRBD1. V was pared by 3 bases and J by 3 bases, with 4 bases of the junction left unmatched. This CDR3 is 16 amino acids long. The V gene's germline CDR1 is MGHRA and CDR2 YSYEKL. CDR3 in amino acids: CASSHPGQGDTGELFF. The CDR3 nucleotides read TGCGCCAGCAGCCACCCCGGACAGGGGGACACCGGGGAGCTGTTTTTT.

CDR3 in amino acids: CASSFDTTTGNTIYF. In DNA, the CDR3 is TGTGCCAGCAGCTTCGACACGACCACGGGAAACACCATATATTTT. The chain is built from TRBV9 and TRBJ1-3; D is ambiguous. This CDR3 contains 15 residues. Germline V gene lookup returns CDR1 SGDLS and CDR2 YYNGEE. V lost 4 bases to trimming and J lost 4 bases, with 15 bases between them. The full variable domain, with the rest looked up from reference TRBV9 and TRBJ1-3, is DSGVTQTPKHLITATGQRVTLRCSPRSGDLSVYWYQQSLDQGLQFLIQYYNGEERAKGNILERFSAQQFPDLHSELNLSSLELGDSALYFCASSFDTTTGNTIYFGEGSWLTVV.

This chain joins TRBV28 and TRBJ2-4; TRBD1 is a possible D gene (5 bases). The germline V and J ends were trimmed by 5 bases and 0 bases, with 14 bases remaining between them. Germline-derived CDR1 and CDR2 are MDHEN and SYDVKM. CDR3 length equals 16 residues. CDR3 sequence: CASSLDSVLAKNIQYF. The CDR3 coding sequence is TGTGCCAGCAGTCTCGACAGTGTGTTAGCCAAAAACATTCAGTACTTC.

This clone was seen a single time. The chain is built from TRBV5-4 and TRBJ2-5; TRBD2 agrees at 10 bases. CDR3 size: 13 residues. CDR1 SGHNT and CDR2 YYREEE come from the germline V gene (reference sequence). The ends lost 9 bases at V and 5 bases at J; junction bases unmatched: 7. CDR3 sequence (DNA): TGTGCCATAACACTAGCGGGGCGGGAGACCCAGTACTTC. As protein: CAITLAGRETQYF.

The chain combines TRBV10-3 with TRBJ1-5, with 10 positions matching TRBD1. This CDR3 is built from 15 residues. Germline lookup yields CDR1 ENHRY and CDR2 SYGVKD. V dropped 3 bases and J dropped 3; count of bases not matched to a gene: 2. This CDR3 reads CAISDGTGANQPQHF. The CDR3 nucleotides are TGTGCCATCAGTGACGGGACAGGGGCCAATCAGCCCCAGCATTTT.

The J gene is TRBJ1-1, the V gene TRBV5-1; 7 bases are shared with TRBD1. Germline trimming cut 5 bases from V and 3 bases from J; bases unmatched to any gene: 10. The CDR3 is 15 residues long. Per the germline V gene, CDR1 is SGHRS and CDR2 is YFSETQ. The CDR3 DNA reads as TGCGCCAGCAGGGACCACAGGGGTTTAGACACTGAAGCTTTCTTT. Translated, it gives CASRDHRGLDTEAFF.